The clone carrying this TCR beta chain was counted between two and nine times. This sample is drawn from a study of patients and donors after allogeneic stem cell transplantation. CDR1 is MNHEY and CDR2 is SMNVEV in the germline V gene (reference sequence). V lost 0 bases to trimming and J lost 5 bases, with 4 bases between them. There are 12 residues in the CDR3. A single record per CDR3 protein comes from TCRdb applying MiXCR to the RT-PCR reads. Of a few thousand distinct CDR3 sequences in the sample, about 3.7% were seen once. The TCR was taken from a human donor who was either an allogeneic HSCT recipient or a stem cell or donor lymphocyte infusion donor (not recorded which). It is not recorded whose cells these are; they may come from a transplant donor. V gene TRBV27 combines with J gene TRBJ2-5; unclear D gene. Specimen: blood, either unsorted or a sorted T cell fraction (not recorded which). The CDR3 reads CASSLSIETQYF. CDR3 nucleotide sequence: TGTGCCAGCAGTTTATCGATCGAGACCCAGTACTTC.